Each of the 20 T cell receptor beta chains below was sequenced from the same sample in a study of blood T cells in healthy people across ages. With a J-beta primer mix and a sample-barcoded 5' primer, a second PCR ran roughly 6 to 11 cycles. TCRdb re-analysed the 5' RACE reads in MiXCR, keeping a single row per CDR3 protein. The sample has some 1,000,000 distinct CDR3 sequences; around 25% are singletons. The same sample was also studied in work on T cells of mothers and their children.

The sequencing input was blood. Receptor source: a girl aged 2 to 9 in good health.

This clonotype appeared a few times. The chain links TRBV5-6 to TRBJ1-4; D remains ambiguous. The CDR3 totals 13 residues. The V end was cut by 1 base, the J end by 8 bases, with 9 bases between. The germline CDR1 and CDR2 sequences are SGHDT and YYEEEE. The CDR3 coding sequence is TGTGCCAGCAGCTTGTCTGGGGAGGAAAAACTGTTTTTT. Its protein product is CASSLSGEEKLFF. The whole variable domain, remainder taken from reference TRBV5-6 and TRBJ1-4, is DAGVTQSPTHLIKTRGQQVTLRCSPKSGHDTVSWYQQALGQGPQFIFQYYEEEERQRGNFPDRFSGHQFPNYSSELNVNALLLGDSALYLCASSLSGEEKLFFGSGTQLSVL.

This clonotype has ten or more counts. The chain couples TRBV5-1 to TRBJ2-3, with D perhaps matching TRBD2 (5 bases). The V end lost 6 bases, the J end lost 3 bases, and 8 bases lay between the germline ends. The CDR3 is made up of 12 amino acids. Germline loops: CDR1 SGHRS, CDR2 YFSETQ. CDR3: CASTGNTDTQYF. CDR3 coding DNA: TGCGCCAGCACGGGGAATACAGATACGCAGTATTTT. Combining the CDR3 with reference TRBV5-1 and TRBJ2-3 gives the whole variable domain KAGVTQTPRYLIKTRGQQVTLSCSPISGHRSVSWYQQTPGQGLQFLFEYFSETQRNKGNFPGRFSGRQFSNSRSEMNVSTLELGDSALYLCASTGNTDTQYFGPGTRLTVL.

This chain links TRBV20-1 with TRBJ2-1; D may be TRBD1 or TRBD2 (5 bases each). Between the trimmed V and J ends, which lost 2 bases and 10 bases, there was a span of 18 bases. The CDR3 length is 14 residues. Germline V gene data show CDR1 as DFQATT and CDR2 as SNEGSKA (reference sequence). The CDR3: CSARFPGRSSEQFF. The CDR3 DNA reads as TGCAGTGCTAGATTCCCGGGACGGTCTTCCGAGCAGTTCTTC.

This clonotype occurred a few times. CDR3 in amino acids: CASSSWGQGGYEQYF. The CDR3 region has the DNA TGTGCCAGCAGCTCCTGGGGACAGGGGGGGTACGAGCAGTACTTC. The chain uses TRBV27 and TRBJ2-7; 11 nucleotides align to TRBD1. The junction had 8 bases not matched to a gene; V was cut back by 6 bases and J by 4 bases. The germline CDR1 and CDR2 sequences are MNHEY and SMNVEV (reference sequence). The CDR3 is 15 residues long.

This clonotype was found many times. A junction boundary mismatches the germline segment, possibly from a read error. The V gene is TRBV3-1, the J gene TRBJ2-7; D possibly matches TRBD1 or TRBD2 (6 bases each). CDR3 length equals 13 residues. Germline CDR1 reads LGHDT; CDR2 reads YNNKEL (reference sequence). The DNA for the CDR3 is TGCGCCAGCAGCCAAGGGGGGCCCTACGAGCAGTACTTC. Protein sequence: CASSQGGPYEQYF.

This clonotype was observed many times. V gene TRBV9 combines with J gene TRBJ2-5; the D gene is possibly TRBD1 (5 bases). V was pared by 0 bases and J by 3 bases, with 15 bases between. This CDR3 is built from 16 residues. CDR1 is SGDLS and CDR2 is YYNGEE in the germline V gene. CDR3 bases: TGTGCCAGCAGCGTAGATGGGGCAGGGAAGGAAGAGACCCAGTACTTC. Residues: CASSVDGAGKEETQYF.

The chain links TRBV20-1 to TRBJ2-1, with D perhaps matching TRBD2 (5 bases). The length of the CDR3 is 16 residues. Looked up from germline, CDR1 is DFQATT and CDR2 is SNEGSKA (reference sequence). V was clipped by 0 bases and J by 5 bases, with 17 bases between them. The CDR3 DNA follows: TGCAGTGCTAGAGACTACAAGGCGGGCCATAACAATGAGCAGTTCTTC. Translation gives CSARDYKAGHNNEQFF.

The chain employs TRBV3-1 and TRBJ2-5; D unclear. This CDR3 is 16 amino acids long. Germline V gene lookup returns CDR1 LGHDT and CDR2 YNNKEL (reference sequence). V lost 4 bases, J lost 0 bases, and 15 bases lay in between. The chain's CDR3 is CASSRSWGRDQETQYF. Written as DNA, the CDR3 is TGTGCCAGCAGCCGAAGCTGGGGAAGGGACCAAGAGACCCAGTACTTC.

CDR3: CASSPRGGQASGNTIYF. The DNA for the CDR3 is TGTGCCAGCAGCCCTAGGGGGGGACAGGCGTCTGGAAACACCATATATTTT. This rearrangement joins TRBV7-9 to TRBJ1-3; 8 positions agree with TRBD1. V lost 5 bases to trimming and J lost 1 base; unmatched junction nucleotides: 10. In germline, CDR1 is SEHNR, CDR2 FQNEAQ (reference sequence). This CDR3 is built from 17 residues.

This clonotype has only a few counts. The chain links TRBV6-1 to TRBJ2-5, with D uncertain. Matching the DNA end better, TRBJ2-1 makes the J call doubtful. CDR1 MNHNS and CDR2 SASEGT come from the germline V gene. The CDR3 runs to 15 residues. CDR3 coding DNA: TGTGCCAGCAATGAGGACCCCGGAGTACGCAATGAGCAGTTCTTC. Protein product: CASNEDPGVRNEQFF.

The rearrangement uses TRBV25-1 and TRBJ1-1; 8 nucleotides match TRBD1. V dropped 3 bases and J dropped 1; count of bases not matched to a gene: 7. This CDR3 comprises 16 residues. The V gene's germline CDR1 is MGHDK and CDR2 SYGVNS. The CDR3 reads CASSDLAGTGNTEAFF. CDR3 bases: TGTGCCAGCAGTGACCTGGCCGGGACAGGGAACACTGAAGCTTTCTTT.

This clonotype was counted between two and nine times. DNA of the CDR3: TGCGCCAGCAGCTTGTTCCCCGCGGCCGATGAGCAGTTCTTC. Translation: CASSLFPAADEQFF. The chain joins TRBV5-1 to TRBJ2-1; D unresolved. The V end lost 1 base, the J end lost 8 bases, and 13 bases lay between the germline ends. The germline CDR1 and CDR2 sequences are SGHRS and YFSETQ. This CDR3 has 14 amino acids. Combining the CDR3 with reference TRBV5-1 and TRBJ2-1 gives the whole variable domain KAGVTQTPRYLIKTRGQQVTLSCSPISGHRSVSWYQQTPGQGLQFLFEYFSETQRNKGNFPGRFSGRQFSNSRSEMNVSTLELGDSALYLCASSLFPAADEQFFGPGTRLTVL.

This clonotype was observed a single time. This sequence joins TRBV4-1 and TRBJ1-5, with D hard to call. The CDR3 sequence is 14 residues long. V was cut by 3 bases and J by 2 bases, with 8 bases left in between. Germline values: CDR1 MGHRA, CDR2 YSYEKL. This CDR3 reads CASSQIMGNQPQHF. The CDR3 DNA reads as TGCGCCAGCAGCCAGATCATGGGCAATCAGCCCCAGCATTTT.

The V gene is TRBV20-1, the J gene TRBJ1-4; TRBD1 matches at 7 bases. This CDR3 has 16 residues. V lost 3 bases and J lost 0; bases outside the gene matches: 7. Looked up from germline, CDR1 is DFQATT and CDR2 is SNEGSKA (reference sequence). The CDR3 protein is CSASNVQGATNEKLFF. CDR3 DNA: TGCAGTGCTAGCAACGTCCAGGGGGCAACTAATGAAAAACTGTTTTTT.

V usage is TRBV29-1 and J usage is TRBJ2-1; D might be TRBD1 (5 bases). The length of the CDR3 is 14 residues. V lost 6 bases, J lost 5 bases, and 17 bases lay in between. Germline V CDR1 and CDR2: SQVTM, ANQGSEA. CDR3 DNA: TGCAGCGTCGACCCAGGGTCCTCTCACAATGAGCAGTTCTTC. It translates to CSVDPGSSHNEQFF.

This clonotype was counted a few times. The CDR3 DNA reads as TGTGCCAGCAGTTTGGGCAGACAATATGGCTACACCTTC. Residues: CASSLGRQYGYTF. This chain connects TRBV12-3 or TRBV12-4 to TRBJ1-2; no definite D call. The CDR3 has 13 residues. V was trimmed by 3 bases and J by 5 bases, leaving 10 bases between them.

This clonotype was seen only once. The rearrangement joins TRBV11-2 to TRBJ2-3; 7 bases are shared with TRBD1. Losses at the gene ends were 6 bases for V and 0 bases for J; bases not matched to a gene: 6. The length of the CDR3 is 15 residues. CDR1 and CDR2 (germline): SGHAT, FQNNGV. The CDR3 is CASRPTGPSTDTQYF. DNA of the CDR3: TGTGCCAGCAGACCGACAGGGCCCAGCACAGATACGCAGTATTTT.

This clonotype was observed many times. The chain joins TRBV9 to TRBJ1-1; D perhaps matches TRBD1 (5 bases). The CDR3 is made up of 16 amino acids. The germline V and J ends were trimmed by 0 bases and 2 bases, with 14 bases remaining between them. Germline V gene sequence: CDR1 SGDLS, CDR2 YYNGEE. The CDR3 nucleotides read TGTGCCAGCAGCGTAGGGTCCGGGGGTATTAACACTGAAGCTTTCTTT. This translates into CASSVGSGGINTEAFF.

This clonotype was counted only a few times. J is TRBJ2-7 and V is TRBV4-1, with D perhaps being TRBD1 or TRBD2 (6 bases each). The end of the DNA is better explained by TRBJ2-1, so the J call may be wrong. The V gene's germline CDR1 is MGHRA and CDR2 YSYEKL. The CDR3 has 15 residues. CDR3 in amino acids: CASSLSGGGQNEQFF. The DNA for the CDR3 is TGCGCCAGCAGCCTTAGCGGTGGGGGCCAAAATGAGCAGTTCTTC.

Only a few counts were recorded for this clonotype. The CDR3 DNA is TGTGCCAGCAGCTTAGTTCAATCGGGGGAGCTGTTTTTT. It is translated as CASSLVQSGELFF. The chain combines TRBV7-6 with TRBJ2-2; D is unclear. The CDR3 runs 13 residues. V lost 1 base and J 8 bases, leaving 8 bases between the germline ends. The germline V gene has CDR1 SGHVS and CDR2 FNYEAQ.